One TCR beta chain is described in this entry. What it binds is unknown. The CDR3 sequence is 15 residues long. J was trimmed by 2 bases and V by 3 bases; bases with no gene match: 3. Germline-derived CDR1 and CDR2 are KGHSH and LQKENI. TCRB transcripts that were expressed got sequenced, as all of the isolated RNA had been reverse transcribed. Some clones are missing from TCRdb's copy, which holds only in-frame ones; the method was immunoSEQ multiplex PCR. The data show fewer than 350,000 clones, 15% to 20% seen once. The data were obtained in a study of beta chain features in type 1 diabetes. Each donor gave one heparinised blood draw averaging about 120 mL. Study-level results: The study found fewer insertions and more deletions at VDJ junctions in type 1 diabetes patients. All four CD4+ subsets from Type 1 diabetes patients carried moderately but significantly shorter TCRB CDR3s. TCRB repertoires of naive, central memory and Treg cells appeared more similar among patients than among healthy donors.

The receptor was isolated from a woman aged 18-29 years in good health. The chain joins TRBV18 to TRBJ1-5; 8 bases agree with TRBD1. Sequencing was carried out using naive CD4+ T cells from blood. The CDR3 nucleotides are TGTGCCAGCTCACCTGGACAGGGTGGCAATCAGCCCCAGCATTTT. Translation: CASSPGQGGNQPQHF. Supplemented by reference TRBV18 and TRBJ1-5, the full variable domain reads NAGVMQNPRHLVRRRGQEARLRCSPMKGHSHVYWYRQLPEEGLKFMVYLQKENIIDESGMPKERFSAEFPKEGPSILRIQQVVRGDSAAYFCASSPGQGGNQPQHFGDGTRLSIL.